This T cell receptor beta chain was profiled in a study of blood T cell repertoires in COVID-19 (dated by TCRdb to about 2020). Turning to the overall study: The collaborator samples originated in the United States, Italy and Spain and spanned the acute and convalescent phases of COVID-19. The prospective study material was composed of cDNA or gDNA derived from T cells, B-cell-depleted T cells, or PBMCs. Subjects who had been exposed to COVID-19, were actively infected with it, or had recovered from it provided the deeply sampled blood TCRbeta repertoires that made up the dataset. A freely available public database, intended as a resource for researchers studying the immune response to SARS-CoV-2, is where the repertoires were released. Samples were obtained from the ongoing ImmuneRACE study (first 160 participants) and from over 1,000 subjects provided by 6 global collaborators. Sample metadata almost always included a de-identified subject ID, COVID-19 status, age in years and sex. HLA class I and class II types, where available, came from metadata supplied by the sample provider rather than from assay-based typing. Summary of the overall study and its limitations: Clinical and demographic metadata were provided uncurated, with the amount varying by source and participant.

The germline V gene provides CDR1 MNHNS and CDR2 SASEGT. V is reduced by 3 bases and J by 2 bases, leaving a spacing of 13 bases between them. There are 15 amino acids in the CDR3, from cysteine to phenylalanine inclusive. Kept here is only the CDR3 DNA, which spans 45 bases and is read in frame from base 1. Each collaborating institution followed its own protocols to collect whole blood in K2EDTA tubes. Collaborator samples were shipped for TCRbeta analysis as frozen whole blood, isolated PBMCs, or DNA extracted from either sample type. As to this clone: Its specific antigen is unknown. Qualities for individual bases were not recorded, and no much larger clone is one base off.

TCRbeta CDR3 regions were amplified from genomic DNA using the immunoSEQ Assay, a bias-controlled multiplex PCR. Processing in the source paper ran as follows. The number of nucleated cells in each sample was estimated by amplification of reference gene primers within the assay. To quantify the absolute abundance of each unique TCRbeta CDR3 rearrangement, sequence reads were collapsed and filtered. For each sample, productive Simpson clonality was calculated as the square root of Simpson's diversity index over productive rearrangements. TCRdb's version of the immuneACCESS table is confined to in-frame rearrangements and falls short of the full clone set. An unresolved V gene accounts for under half of the shortfall where checked; the remainder is of unknown origin. The DNA was the basis for D and trimming; V, J and clone size are from that table. The sample records about 100,000 clones, approximately 70% of which are singletons. The top ten clones comprise less than 6.5% of the sample.

The specimen sequenced was peripheral blood. The rearranged chain carries TRBV6-1 and TRBJ2-5; the D gene is perhaps TRBD1, on 5 matching bases. The sequence was obtained from a man older than 75 with acute or convalescent COVID-19. CDR3 sequence: CASSDTTAKQETQYF. In nucleotide form, the sequence is TGTGCCAGCAGTGACACGACAGCAAAACAAGAGACCCAGTACTTC.